This T cell receptor (beta chain) was recovered during a study of OX40 agonist ivuxolimab in advanced cancers. The overall study: The patients received agonistic anti-OX40 (CD134) antibody ivuxolimab. The group had a mean age of about 60 years, ranged from roughly 23 to 90, and was 80% to 90% male. Study conclusions and caveats: At 0.1 to 3.0 mg/kg and by week 6, clonal expansion occurred in CD4+ and CD8+ blood T cells.

This CDR3 has 12 residues. Germline values: CDR1 SNHLY, CDR2 FYNNEI. Trimming took 8 bases from V and 0 from J, leaving 8 bases between them. Comments on this clone: As yet, its antigen is unknown.

Repertoires were generated with immunoSEQ multiplex PCR, while TCRdb's copy carries only in-frame clones and drops some. This table has tens of thousands of clones, around 89% appearing once. The genes are TRBV2 and TRBJ2-7; no reliable D call. Sequencing was performed on CD4+ or CD8+ T cells sorted from blood, taken in a trial of the OX40 agonist ivuxolimab. This TCR was recovered from an adult with an advanced solid tumor such as melanoma, head and neck, liver or kidney cancer. The CDR3 region is CASGQNSYEQYF. The CDR3 nucleotides read TGTGCCAGCGGGCAGAACTCCTACGAGCAGTACTTC.